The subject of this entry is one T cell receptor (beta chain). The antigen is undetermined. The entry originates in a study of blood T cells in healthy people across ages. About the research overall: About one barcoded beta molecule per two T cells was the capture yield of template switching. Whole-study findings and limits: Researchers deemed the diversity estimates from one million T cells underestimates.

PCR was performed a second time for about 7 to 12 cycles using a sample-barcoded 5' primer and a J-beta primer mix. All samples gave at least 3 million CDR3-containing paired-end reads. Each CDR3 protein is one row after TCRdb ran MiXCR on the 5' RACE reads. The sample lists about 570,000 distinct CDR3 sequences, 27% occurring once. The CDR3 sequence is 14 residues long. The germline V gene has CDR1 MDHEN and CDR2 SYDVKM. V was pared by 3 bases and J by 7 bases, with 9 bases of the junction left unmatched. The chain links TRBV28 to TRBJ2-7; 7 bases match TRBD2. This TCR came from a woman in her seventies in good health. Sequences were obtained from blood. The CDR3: CASSFIGGGGEQYF. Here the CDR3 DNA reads TGTGCCAGCAGTTTTATAGGCGGCGGGGGTGAGCAGTACTTC.